These 32 T cell receptor beta chains share one sample of origin, sequenced in a study of CD8+ T cells in alopecia areata. Reverse transcribed after extraction, RNA yielded cDNA as the sequencing template. TCRdb keeps only in-frame clones here, not all; method: immunoSEQ multiplex PCR. The sample has about 12,000 clones, roughly 50% seen once. Patients with alopecia areata provided lesional scalp punch biopsies as well as peripheral blood. The sample comprised skin. These receptor sequences come from a human donor with alopecia areata.

The chain recombines TRBV30 with TRBJ1-1; D ambiguous. This CDR3 has 11 amino acids. The germline gives CDR1 GTSNPN, CDR2 SVGIG (reference sequence). V was cut by 4 bases and J by 0 bases, with 3 bases left in between. The CDR3 loop reads CAWNLNTEAFF. DNA for the CDR3: TGTGCCTGGAATCTGAACACTGAAGCTTTCTTT.

The V and J genes are TRBV29-1 and TRBJ2-1, with 10 bases aligning to TRBD2. V shed 4 bases, J shed 9 bases, and the junction held 6 bases outside the gene matches. Germline lookup yields CDR1 SQVTM and CDR2 ANQGSEA. This CDR3 spans 13 amino acids. The CDR3: CSVGSGRSSEQFF. The DNA for the CDR3 is TGCAGCGTTGGTAGCGGGAGGTCTAGTGAGCAGTTCTTC.

The rearrangement links TRBV6-1 to TRBJ1-3, with 11 nucleotides matching TRBD1. Trimming took 8 bases from V and 4 from J; bases not matched to a gene: 7. The CDR3 sequence is 15 residues long. In germline, CDR1 is MNHNS, CDR2 SASEGT. The CDR3 DNA follows: TGTGCCAGCGCAGGACAGGGGGCCGCGGGAAACACCATATATTTT. Protein product: CASAGQGAAGNTIYF.

The chain joins TRBV28 to TRBJ1-5, with TRBD1 matching 7 bases. The germline gives CDR1 MDHEN, CDR2 SYDVKM. Trimming cost V 5 bases and J 7 bases; bases outside gene matches: 8. CDR3 length: 14 residues. Written as DNA, the CDR3 is TGTGCCAGCAGTACCGACAGGGTTTGGCAGCCCCAGCATTTT. It yields the protein CASSTDRVWQPQHF.

This rearrangement joins TRBV9 to TRBJ1-1; weak D call: TRBD1 (5 bases). The CDR3 contains 11 residues. In germline, CDR1 is SGDLS, CDR2 YYNGEE. V lost 4 bases, J lost 7 bases, and 8 bases lay in between. The CDR3 region is CASSPGGEAFF. DNA for the CDR3: TGTGCCAGCAGCCCTGGGGGTGAAGCTTTCTTT.

The V call is TRBV7-9, the J call TRBJ2-7; 7 nucleotides align to TRBD2. J lost 6 bases, V lost 1 base, and 9 bases had no gene match. The CDR3 length is 15 residues. Germline CDR1 is SEHNR and CDR2 is FQNEAQ (reference sequence). This CDR3 is CASSLDLAGECEQYF. In nucleotides, the CDR3 is TGTGCCAGCAGCTTAGATTTGGCGGGGGAGTGCGAGCAGTACTTC.

The chain is built from TRBV19 and TRBJ2-1, with a weak D call TRBD1 (5 bases). With 3 bases removed from V and 5 bases from J, the gap between germline ends came to 11 bases. The CDR3 consists of 14 residues. Germline V gene sequence: CDR1 LNHDA, CDR2 SQIVND (reference sequence). The CDR3 loop is CASSIRGRDNEQFF. The CDR3 DNA follows: TGTGCCAGTAGTATTAGGGGCAGGGACAATGAGCAGTTCTTC.

Worth noting for this clone: Mismatch with germline at one junction end may stem from a read error. The chain recombines TRBV7-7 with TRBJ2-1; 10 bases fit TRBD2. Germline V gene lookup returns CDR1 SSHAT and CDR2 FNYEAQ (reference sequence). The CDR3 extends over 13 amino acids. The chain's CDR3 is CASSFGTSAEQFF. Here the CDR3 DNA reads TGTGCTAGCAGCTTCGGGACTAGCGCTGAGCAGTTCTTC. Together with reference TRBV7-7 and TRBJ2-1, the CDR3 gives the full variable domain: GAGVSQSPRYKVTKRGQDVTLRCDPISSHATLYWYQQALGQGPEFLTYFNYEAQPDKSGLPSDRFSAERPEGSISTLTIQRTEQRDSAMYRCASSFGTSAEQFFGPGTRLTVL.

This clone turned up a few times. The chain has TRBV5-1 and TRBJ1-1, with TRBD1 as a possible D gene (6 bases). Trimming stripped 0 bases from V and 2 bases from J, with 8 bases between. The CDR3 length is 14 residues. CDR1 is SGHRS and CDR2 is YFSETQ in the germline V gene. The CDR3 DNA reads as TGCGCCAGCAGCTTGGACAGGGCCAACACTGAAGCTTTCTTT. This sequence encodes CASSLDRANTEAFF.

This chain links TRBV10-2 with TRBJ2-5; TRBD1 or TRBD2 may be the D gene (5 bases each). V lost 6 bases and J lost 4, with 18 bases in between. CDR3 length: 15 amino acids. Germline-derived CDR1 and CDR2 are WSHSY and SAAADI. CDR3 sequence: CASRGTSPAPETQYF. CDR3 DNA sequence: TGCGCCAGCAGGGGGACGAGTCCCGCCCCAGAGACCCAGTACTTC.

This chain joins TRBV28 and TRBJ2-1, with 14 positions matching TRBD2. The V and J ends lost 5 bases and 7 bases, in that order; junction bases with no gene match: 19. The CDR3 length is 20 residues. Germline CDR1 is MDHEN and CDR2 is SYDVKM. The CDR3 here is CASSPNPGLAGVFFRNEQFF. CDR3 sequence (DNA): TGTGCCAGCAGTCCAAACCCGGGACTAGCGGGAGTGTTTTTTAGGAATGAGCAGTTCTTC.

The rearrangement links TRBV4-3 to TRBJ2-4; perhaps TRBD2 as D (6 bases). V shed 0 bases and J shed 2 bases, with 11 bases lying between them. The CDR3 length is 16 residues. Germline V gene data show CDR1 as LGHNA and CDR2 as YSLEER. The CDR3 bases are TGCGCCAGCAGCCAAGAGTGGGGGAGGTCCAAAAACATTCAGTACTTC. As protein: CASSQEWGRSKNIQYF.

This chain links TRBV9 with TRBJ1-5; no definite D call. With 2 bases removed from V and 7 bases from J, the gap between germline ends came to 13 bases. The CDR3 covers 14 residues. Germline assignment: CDR1 SGDLS and CDR2 YYNGEE. CDR3 loop: CASSVTGKGQPQHF. For the CDR3, the DNA is TGTGCCAGCAGCGTCACCGGGAAGGGACAGCCCCAGCATTTT.

This clone was counted a single time. The CDR3 reads CASSFSDRDPHEQYF. For the CDR3, the DNA is TGTGCCAGCAGCTTTTCCGACCGGGATCCTCACGAGCAGTACTTC. The gene calls are TRBV7-6 and TRBJ2-7; D may be TRBD2 (5 bases). The germline gives CDR1 SGHVS, CDR2 FNYEAQ. This CDR3 comprises 15 residues. Trimming stripped 3 bases from V and 5 bases from J, with 17 bases between.

This sequence joins TRBV5-1 and TRBJ2-1; 12 nucleotides line up with TRBD2. In germline, CDR1 is SGHRS, CDR2 YFSETQ. The CDR3 sequence is 16 residues long. Trimming took 2 bases from V and 2 from J; bases not matched to a gene: 2. In DNA, the CDR3 is TGCGCCAGCAGCTTAACTAGCGGGGGGACCTACAATGAGCAGTTCTTC. This translates into CASSLTSGGTYNEQFF.

The gene calls are TRBV6-6 and TRBJ1-3, with D hard to call. Trimming pared 7 bases from V and 0 bases from J, leaving 10 bases between. Germline CDR1 is MNHNY and CDR2 is SVGAGI (reference sequence). The CDR3 totals 14 residues. The CDR3 nucleotides are TGTGCCAGCAAACCAGCCCTCTCTGGAAACACCATATATTTT. Residues: CASKPALSGNTIYF.

The chain joins TRBV4-2 to TRBJ2-1, with D possibly TRBD1 on 5 matching bases. V was cut by 4 bases and J by 6 bases, with 10 bases left in between. The CDR3 has 13 amino acids. CDR1 is LGHNA and CDR2 is YNFKEQ in the germline V gene. CDR3 DNA sequence: TGTGCCAGCAGCCCCCTGGGGCCCAATGAGCAGTTCTTC. Residues: CASSPLGPNEQFF.

The genes are TRBV5-4 and TRBJ2-7; 7 bases fit TRBD2. CDR3 size: 14 residues. Per germline, CDR1 SGHNT and CDR2 YYREEE (reference sequence). V lost 4 bases to trimming and J lost 4 bases; unmatched junction nucleotides: 8. The CDR3 loop is CASSTGLVGYEQYF. CDR3 coding DNA: TGTGCCAGCAGCACCGGACTAGTCGGGTACGAGCAGTACTTC.

This clone was seen only a few times. CDR3 loop: CASSREVRDTQYF. The CDR3, as DNA: TGTGCCAGCAGTCGCGAGGTGCGGGATACGCAGTATTTT. This sequence joins TRBV7-3 and TRBJ2-3; D gene ambiguous. Germline-derived CDR1 and CDR2 are SGHTA and FQGTGA. Trimming pared 6 bases from V and 6 bases from J, leaving 13 bases between. The CDR3 covers 13 residues.

This clone was detected once. V is TRBV19 and J is TRBJ1-3, with D hard to call. Germline-derived CDR1 and CDR2 are LNHDA and SQIVND (reference sequence). Trimming left V 3 bases short and J 0 bases short, with 9 bases between. The CDR3 has 15 residues. In DNA form, the CDR3 reads TGTGCCAGTAGTATGTGGTATCACTCTGGAAACACCATATATTTT. It translates to CASSMWYHSGNTIYF.

V and J are TRBV7-2 and TRBJ2-7; 10 nucleotides match TRBD2. Per the germline V gene, CDR1 is SGHTA and CDR2 is FQGNSA. This CDR3 region has 15 residues. Germline trimming cut 6 bases from V and 3 bases from J; bases unmatched to any gene: 8. The CDR3 nucleotides read TGTGCCAGCAGACTAACCGGACTAGCGGTCTACGAGCAGTACTTC. It is translated as CASRLTGLAVYEQYF.

The chain links TRBV4-2 to TRBJ1-1; D gene ambiguous. Trimming cost V 4 bases and J 1 base, with 22 bases left between them. The CDR3 sequence is 18 residues long. Germline V gene lookup returns CDR1 LGHNA and CDR2 YNFKEQ. The CDR3 reads CASSRLKGPEGGNTEAFF. CDR3 DNA sequence: TGTGCCAGCAGCCGACTAAAAGGTCCGGAGGGCGGGAACACTGAAGCTTTCTTT.

This rearrangement joins TRBV18 to TRBJ1-2; 7 bases match TRBD1. V lost 5 bases and J lost 4; bases outside the gene matches: 4. CDR1 and CDR2 (germline): KGHSH, LQKENI. There are 13 residues in the CDR3. CDR3 sequence reads: CASSGTDLYGYTF. The CDR3 coding sequence is TGTGCCAGCTCAGGGACAGACCTCTATGGCTACACCTTC.

This chain connects TRBV6-1 to TRBJ2-7; D possibly corresponds to TRBD1 (5 bases). Germline CDR1 is MNHNS and CDR2 is SASEGT. This CDR3 is 15 amino acids long. V lost 8 bases and J lost 3, with 20 bases in between. In DNA form, the CDR3 reads TGTGCCAGCGTCCCACAAACCTCGACAGTCTACGAGCAGTACTTC. Amino acids: CASVPQTSTVYEQYF.

The chain uses TRBV6-5 and TRBJ1-2, with 12 bases identical to TRBD1. Germline V gene sequence: CDR1 MNHEY, CDR2 SVGAGI. The CDR3 loop spans 14 amino acids. With V trimmed by 6 bases and J by 7 bases, 6 bases remained unmatched. For the CDR3, the DNA is TGTGCCAGCAGAGCCGGGACAGGGGGCTCTGGCTACACCTTC. Translation: CASRAGTGGSGYTF.

V is TRBV28 and J is TRBJ1-4; possibly TRBD1 for D (5 bases). Trimming took 5 bases from V and 5 from J, leaving 12 bases between them. There are 14 residues in the CDR3. The germline gives CDR1 MDHEN, CDR2 SYDVKM. The CDR3 loop reads CASSHTGRNEKLFF. DNA for the CDR3: TGTGCCAGCAGTCATACAGGTCGGAATGAAAAACTGTTTTTT.

This clone was seen a handful of times. The chain couples TRBV29-1 to TRBJ2-1; 12 positions agree with TRBD2. With V trimmed by 7 bases and J by 7 bases, 8 bases remained unmatched. CDR1 and CDR2 (germline): SQVTM, ANQGSEA. The CDR3 runs 14 residues. DNA of the CDR3: TGCAGCGAAACAACTAGCGGGAGGTGGAATGAGCAGTTCTTC. This encodes CSETTSGRWNEQFF.

The rearrangement uses TRBV6-6 and TRBJ2-7; perhaps TRBD1 as D (5 bases). Trimming cost V 4 bases and J 4 bases, with 8 bases left between them. From germline, CDR1 is MNHNY and CDR2 SVGAGI (reference sequence). This CDR3 is built from 12 residues. The CDR3 sequence is CASSWGKYEQYF. CDR3 in DNA: TGTGCCAGCAGTTGGGGCAAGTACGAGCAGTACTTC.

The J gene is TRBJ1-2, the V gene TRBV7-9, with D possibly matching TRBD1 (6 bases). Trimming took off 5 bases at V and 6 bases at J, with 22 bases between the two ends. The CDR3 runs to 16 residues. The germline V gene encodes CDR1 SEHNR and CDR2 FQNEAQ (reference sequence). CDR3: CASSPRGPGTRDGYTF. The CDR3 bases are TGTGCCAGCAGCCCGCGGGGGCCCGGGACAAGAGATGGCTACACCTTC.

The V gene is TRBV6-5, the J gene TRBJ1-5; D is undetermined. The CDR3 runs 15 residues. V was pared by 3 bases and J by 0 bases, with 9 bases between. Germline V gives CDR1 MNHEY, CDR2 SVGAGI. CDR3 sequence (DNA): TGTGCCAGCAGTTATAGTCGGTATAGCAATCAGCCCCAGCATTTT. It translates to CASSYSRYSNQPQHF.

Remarks on this clone: This CDR3 is also generated by other DNA sequences in the sample. V gene TRBV7-8 combines with J gene TRBJ2-7; D is undetermined. V gave up 1 base and J gave up 3 bases, with 4 bases separating them. CDR3 length: 12 residues. The germline CDR1 and CDR2 sequences are SGHVS and FQNEAQ. CDR3 loop: CASSLVFYEQYF. In DNA, the CDR3 is TGTGCCAGCAGCTTAGTTTTCTACGAGCAGTACTTC.

The chain recombines TRBV28 with TRBJ2-1; D gene uncertain. Per germline, CDR1 MDHEN and CDR2 SYDVKM. The CDR3 totals 16 residues. Trimming pared 3 bases from V and 9 bases from J, leaving 21 bases between. The chain's CDR3 is CASSFTYRPSLGEQFF. As DNA, the CDR3 is TGTGCCAGCAGTTTTACGTATAGGCCCTCGTTAGGTGAGCAGTTCTTC.